This T cell receptor (beta chain) appears in the sequencing data of a study of CD8+CD57+ T cells in acquired aplastic anemia. At the level of the study: CD4+ and CD8+ cells, once sorted, gave DNA averaging about 3 ug.

There are many counts of this clonotype. The antigen is not known. The V and J ends lost 2 bases and 3 bases, in that order; junction bases with no gene match: 7. CDR3 length: 15 amino acids. CDR1 and CDR2 from the germline V gene are SGHNT and YYREEE (reference sequence). All sequencing subjects had displayed CD8+CD57+ cell expansion on flow cytometry. Regarding the study as a whole: Patients had under 30 CD8+ CDR3 sequences in common with controls (the shared set). The study found no significant CD8+ Simpson's diversity difference between patients and controls.

CDR3 and TCR beta VDJ profiling relied on a genomic DNA template. Each CDR3 protein is one row after TCRdb ran MiXCR on the reads. Of 150,000 to 160,000 distinct CDR3 sequences detected, 52% appear once; the ten largest clones hold more than 10%. The receptor was derived from a human donor with aplastic anemia. The chain links TRBV5-4 to TRBJ1-1; 7 bases map to TRBD1. The sequencing input was sorted CD4+, CD8+, or CD8+CD57+ T cells (not recorded which) from PBMCs. CDR3 in DNA: TGTGCCAGCAGCTTAAACAGGGGTGGGGACACTGAAGCTTTCTTT. The encoded protein is CASSLNRGGDTEAFF. Supplemented by reference TRBV5-4 and TRBJ1-1, the full variable domain reads ETGVTQSPTHLIKTRGQQVTLRCSSQSGHNTVSWYQQALGQGPQFIFQYYREEENGRGNFPPRFSGLQFPNYSSELNVNALELDDSALYLCASSLNRGGDTEAFFGQGTRLTVV.